This TCR beta chain was sequenced during a study of blood T cell repertoires in COVID-19. About the study: Sample material is recorded as cDNA or gDNA derived from T cells, B-cell-depleted T cells, or PBMCs.

The germline V and J ends were trimmed by 0 bases and 0 bases, with 9 bases remaining between them. Germline V lookup: CDR1 SGHDN, CDR2 FVKESK. This CDR3 comprises 15 residues. This clone was observed once. The protocol was immunoSEQ multiplex PCR, while the TCRdb copy is restricted to in-frame clones and leaves out a portion. The sample lists approximately 90,000 clones; under 90% were seen once. This receptor was identified in a man between 60 and 75 years old with COVID-19, enrolled during active disease. The chain couples TRBV14 to TRBJ2-7, with D hard to call. The sequencing sample was made of peripheral blood. The CDR3 sequence is CASSQDPGTSYEQYF. The CDR3, as DNA: TGTGCCAGCAGCCAAGATCCGGGTACCTCCTACGAGCAGTACTTC.